Sequencing of this TCR beta chain was carried out in a study of blood T cell repertoires in COVID-19. Overall study: T cells, B-cell-depleted T cells, or PBMCs provided the cDNA or gDNA that served as material.

As originally analysed: Estimation of nucleated cell counts was performed using reference gene primer amplification. Generated by immunoSEQ multiplex PCR, the TCRdb table keeps only in-frame clones and is missing some. V, J and clone size are those of that table, while D and trimming were read from the DNA. Found here are approximately 26,000 clones, around 89% of them singletons; the top ten hold 1.5% to 2%. Trimming took 0 bases from V and 8 from J; bases not matched to a gene: 7. Germline lookup yields CDR1 KGHSH and CDR2 LQKENI. There are 15 residues in the CDR3. The rearrangement joins TRBV18 to TRBJ2-1; 7 positions match TRBD2. Sequenced: peripheral blood. The source of this sequence is a woman aged 55-69 years with active COVID-19. The CDR3 is CASSPPGGRWDEQFF. CDR3 in DNA: TGTGCCAGCTCACCACCCGGCGGGAGATGGGATGAGCAGTTCTTC. Full variable domain (remainder filled in from reference TRBV18 and TRBJ2-1): NAGVMQNPRHLVRRRGQEARLRCSPMKGHSHVYWYRQLPEEGLKFMVYLQKENIIDESGMPKERFSAEFPKEGPSILRIQQVVRGDSAAYFCASSPPGGRWDEQFFGPGTRLTVL.